What follows are 28 T cell receptor beta chains derived from one specimen sequenced in a study of blood T cell repertoires in COVID-19. The repertoire was sequenced with immunoSEQ multiplex PCR; TCRdb's copy has only in-frame clones and lacks some. The sample records 300,000 to 400,000 clones, roughly 90% being singletons. Sequences were obtained from PBMCs or T cells enriched from blood (not recorded which). The receptor set was obtained from a woman in her twenties or thirties with acute COVID-19.

This chain links TRBV19 with TRBJ1-1, with TRBD1 matching 9 bases. This CDR3 has 14 amino acids. Trimming took 6 bases from V and 3 from J; bases not matched to a gene: 5. In germline, CDR1 is LNHDA, CDR2 SQIVND (reference sequence). The CDR3 loop reads CASRTTGGDTEAFF. The CDR3 DNA sequence: TGTGCCAGTAGGACGACAGGGGGAGACACTGAAGCTTTCTTT.

V gene TRBV7-3 combines with J gene TRBJ2-1; the D gene is possibly TRBD1 (7 bases). CDR1 SGHTA and CDR2 FQGTGA come from the germline V gene. This CDR3 is 15 amino acids long. Trimming removed 2 bases from V and 5 bases from J, with 13 bases in between. The CDR3 DNA reads as TGTGCCAGCAGCTTACAGGGGGGCGCAGACAATGAGCAGTTCTTC. Translated: CASSLQGGADNEQFF.

This chain links TRBV19 with TRBJ2-7; 10 bases match TRBD1. CDR1 is LNHDA, CDR2 SQIVND, per germline (reference sequence). J was trimmed by 2 bases and V by 6 bases; bases with no gene match: 10. The CDR3 spans 16 residues. CDR3: CASSSTRDRGPYEQYF. The CDR3 bases are TGTGCCAGTAGCTCAACTCGGGACAGGGGACCCTACGAGCAGTACTTC.

In DNA form, the CDR3 reads TGTGCCAGCAGCGGACAGGGGGCTATAACTGGAAACACCATATATTTT. As protein: CASSGQGAITGNTIYF. The V and J genes are TRBV9 and TRBJ1-3; 10 bases align to TRBD1. CDR1 and CDR2 from the germline V gene are SGDLS and YYNGEE. V gave up 3 bases and J gave up 2 bases; unmatched junction bases: 5. The CDR3 consists of 16 residues.

The CDR3 spells CASSVGDIPQANYGYTF. CDR3 nucleotide sequence: TGTGCCAGCAGCGTAGGAGACATCCCCCAGGCTAACTATGGCTACACCTTC. V usage is TRBV9 and J usage is TRBJ1-2; unclear D gene. V shed 0 bases and J shed 0 bases, with 15 bases lying between them. Germline CDR1 and CDR2: SGDLS and YYNGEE. The CDR3 is 17 residues long.

The genes are TRBV29-1 and TRBJ2-7; 8 nucleotides line up with TRBD2. V trimming: 2 bases; J trimming: 3 bases; junction bases outside the gene matches: 6. This CDR3 has 14 amino acids. In germline, CDR1 is SQVTM, CDR2 ANQGSEA. CDR3: CSVELAGLLYEQYF. The CDR3, as DNA: TGCAGCGTTGAACTAGCGGGCTTACTCTACGAGCAGTACTTC.

The chain links TRBV19 to TRBJ1-1; 8 bases fit TRBD1. The CDR3 sequence is 17 residues long. Germline V CDR1 and CDR2: LNHDA, SQIVND (reference sequence). Trimming removed 0 bases from V and 1 base from J; junction bases left unmatched: 7. CDR3 sequence (DNA): TGTGCCAGTAGTATAGACAGGACAGGGACCGGGAACACTGAAGCTTTCTTT. It is translated as CASSIDRTGTGNTEAFF. Complete variable domain (other parts from reference TRBV19 and TRBJ1-1): DGGITQSPKYLFRKEGQNVTLSCEQNLNHDAMYWYRQDPGQGLRLIYYSQIVNDFQKGDIAEGYSVSREKKESFPLTVTSAQKNPTAFYLCASSIDRTGTGNTEAFFGQGTRLTVV.

V usage is TRBV11-2 and J usage is TRBJ2-6; 12 bases match TRBD2. Unmatched junction bases numbered 9, after V lost 5 bases and J lost 4 bases. The CDR3 totals 18 residues. Per the germline V gene, CDR1 is SGHAT and CDR2 is FQNNGV. DNA for the CDR3: TGTGCCAGCAGCCAAGGACTAGCGGGGATGGGAGGGGCCAACGTCCTGACTTTC. Protein: CASSQGLAGMGGANVLTF. The variable domain in full, with the rest retrieved from reference TRBV11-2 and TRBJ2-6, is EAGVAQSPRYKIIEKRQSVAFWCNPISGHATLYWYQQILGQGPKLLIQFQNNGVVDDSQLPKDRFSAERLKGVDSTLKIQPAKLEDSAVYLCASSQGLAGMGGANVLTFGAGSRLTVL.

The rearrangement joins TRBV19 to TRBJ1-6; D may be TRBD1 (5 bases). Germline lookup yields CDR1 LNHDA and CDR2 SQIVND (reference sequence). Trimming stripped 5 bases from V and 10 bases from J, with 18 bases between. CDR3 size: 15 residues. The CDR3 bases are TGTGCCAGTAGTCCGAGTTGGGACGGGGGATCACCCCTCCACTTT. Encoded protein: CASSPSWDGGSPLHF.

The rearrangement joins TRBV10-3 to TRBJ2-2, with 8 bases identical to TRBD2. Germline loops: CDR1 ENHRY, CDR2 SYGVKD. The ends lost 8 bases at V and 7 bases at J; junction bases unmatched: 3. The CDR3 loop spans 12 amino acids. As DNA, the CDR3 is TGTGCCATCGGGACTAGTGGCGGGGAGCTGTTTTTT. It is translated as CAIGTSGGELFF.

J is TRBJ2-7 and V is TRBV11-3; TRBD1 aligns across 7 bases. Germline values: CDR1 SGHNT, CDR2 YENEEA. This CDR3 is built from 13 residues. Trimming took 5 bases from V and 5 from J; bases not matched to a gene: 6. The CDR3 bases are TGTGCCAGCAGCCCAGGGGGTAGCGACGAGCAGTACTTC. It codes for CASSPGGSDEQYF.

The chain links TRBV11-1 to TRBJ2-5; D possibly corresponds to TRBD1 (7 bases). The CDR3 totals 15 residues. CDR1 and CDR2 from the germline V gene are SGHAT and FQDESV (reference sequence). The V and J ends lost 2 bases and 5 bases respectively, with 15 bases between them. The CDR3 coding sequence is TGTGCCAGCAGCTTACCGGCAGGGGGGACGGAGACCCAGTACTTC. This translates into CASSLPAGGTETQYF.

The chain is built from TRBV24-1 and TRBJ2-7; perhaps TRBD1 as D (5 bases). The CDR3 runs to 13 residues. Between the trimmed V and J ends, which lost 1 base and 8 bases, there was a span of 11 bases. From germline, CDR1 is KGHDR and CDR2 SFDVKD. CDR3 sequence: CATSDFIKGKQYF. The CDR3 DNA sequence: TGTGCCACCAGTGATTTTATTAAGGGGAAGCAGTACTTC.

In DNA, the CDR3 is TGTGCCAGCAGCCAAGGTGAAGGGGCCTACTATGGCTACACCTTC. It codes for CASSQGEGAYYGYTF. The gene calls are TRBV3-1 (or the pseudogene TRBV3-2) and TRBJ1-2, with D tentatively TRBD1 (5 bases). V shed 1 base and J shed 3 bases, with 12 bases lying between them. In germline, CDR1 is LGHDT, CDR2 YNNKEL (reference sequence). The CDR3 has 15 amino acids.

The rearrangement joins TRBV10-3 to TRBJ1-2, with D unclear. The CDR3 is 15 residues long. Looked up from germline, CDR1 is ENHRY and CDR2 is SYGVKD. Trimming pared 0 bases from V and 4 bases from J, leaving 12 bases between. Here the CDR3 reads CAISESFVEFYGYTF. CDR3 nucleotides: TGTGCCATCAGTGAGTCCTTCGTTGAGTTCTATGGCTACACCTTC.

The chain recombines TRBV7-3 with TRBJ1-5; no clear D gene. The germline V gene encodes CDR1 SGHTA and CDR2 FQGTGA. This CDR3 spans 13 amino acids. V was clipped by 3 bases and J by 6 bases, with 9 bases between them. CDR3 DNA sequence: TGTGCCAGCAGCTTCCAAGCGGGTCAGCCCCAGCATTTT. Translation gives CASSFQAGQPQHF.

The chain couples TRBV21-1 to TRBJ2-7; the table's D call, TRBD1, was not checked against the DNA. TRBV21-1 corresponds to a pseudogene. The CDR3 sequence is 17 residues long. The CDR3 region has the DNA TGTGCCAGCAGCAAAGACCCCGGGAAAACAGGGGGTTACGAGCAGTACTTC. Translation gives CASSKDPGKTGGYEQYF.

The chain combines TRBV6-5 with TRBJ1-5; 8 nucleotides match TRBD1. The V segment lost 11 bases and the J segment 9 bases; nucleotides outside the gene matches: 18. Germline V gives CDR1 MNHEY, CDR2 SVGAGI. CDR3 length: 15 residues. The CDR3 here is CACTGQGAPRTPQHF. The DNA for the CDR3 is TGTGCCTGCACGGGGCAGGGGGCCCCTCGTACGCCCCAGCATTTT.

CDR3 DNA sequence: TGTGCCAGTAGTATACAACCAACTACAGGGCCTGGAAACACCATATATTTT. It is translated as CASSIQPTTGPGNTIYF. This chain connects TRBV19 to TRBJ1-3; TRBD1 might be the D (6 bases). CDR1 and CDR2 (germline): LNHDA, SQIVND (reference sequence). V was cut by 2 bases and J by 2 bases, with 16 bases left in between. There are 17 residues in the CDR3.

This chain uses TRBV5-4 with TRBJ2-1, with D possibly matching TRBD2 (5 bases). CDR1 is SGHNT, CDR2 YYREEE, per germline (reference sequence). This CDR3 has 13 amino acids. Trimming took off 4 bases at V and 6 bases at J, with 11 bases between the two ends. The CDR3 nucleotides read TGTGCCAGCAGCCCCGAGAGGGTCAATGAGCAGTTCTTC. Protein: CASSPERVNEQFF.

The sample holds a few counts of this clone. This chain links TRBV5-1 with TRBJ1-2; 9 bases align to TRBD1. V dropped 2 bases and J dropped 7; count of bases not matched to a gene: 3. The CDR3 covers 13 residues. Germline V gives CDR1 SGHRS, CDR2 YFSETQ. The chain's CDR3 is CASSFSDRGGYTF. The CDR3 coding sequence is TGCGCCAGCAGCTTTTCGGACAGGGGTGGCTACACCTTC.

The chain employs TRBV7-9 and TRBJ2-7, with a tentative D call TRBD1 (5 bases). The CDR3 contains 14 residues. Germline assignment: CDR1 SEHNR and CDR2 FQNEAQ (reference sequence). V was shortened by 2 bases and J by 0 bases, with 8 bases between the two germline ends. The CDR3 loop reads CASSLRQSSYEQYF. In DNA, the CDR3 is TGTGCCAGCAGCTTAAGACAGAGCTCCTACGAGCAGTACTTC.

This clone showed up just once. CDR3 sequence (DNA): TGTGCCATCAGTGTTCCCCCTAACAGACCTAACTATGGCTACACCTTC. Encoded protein: CAISVPPNRPNYGYTF. The V call is TRBV10-3, the J call TRBJ1-2; D is unclear. The germline gives CDR1 ENHRY, CDR2 SYGVKD. This CDR3 comprises 16 residues. Trimming took off 4 bases at V and 0 bases at J, with 15 bases between the two ends.

This clone was detected once. The chain carries TRBV3-1 (or the pseudogene TRBV3-2) and TRBJ2-7; 7 bases align to TRBD2. CDR1 and CDR2 from the germline V gene are LGHDT and YNNKEL (reference sequence). The V gene end was trimmed by 3 bases and the J gene end by 0 bases; junction bases not matched to a gene: 2. This CDR3 comprises 14 residues. CDR3 protein: CASSQGTISYEQYF. The CDR3 bases are TGTGCCAGCAGCCAGGGGACTATCTCCTACGAGCAGTACTTC.

The chain joins TRBV27 to TRBJ2-6; tentatively, D is TRBD1 (6 bases). V lost 5 bases and J 4 bases, leaving 12 bases between the germline ends. Germline V CDR1 and CDR2: MNHEY, SMNVEV (reference sequence). The CDR3 totals 15 residues. CDR3 residues: CASSLDRTGANVLTF. In DNA form, the CDR3 reads TGTGCCAGCAGTCTGGACAGAACCGGGGCCAACGTCCTGACTTTC.

This chain connects TRBV6-5 to TRBJ2-2; a weak D match, TRBD1 (5 bases). Trimming took 8 bases from V and 7 from J, leaving 14 bases between them. The CDR3 is 13 amino acids. Germline V gene lookup returns CDR1 MNHEY and CDR2 SVGAGI. As DNA, the CDR3 is TGTGCCAGCCAGGGCAGGGTTATCGGGGAGCTGTTTTTT. Its translation is CASQGRVIGELFF.

This chain links TRBV28 with TRBJ1-2; the D gene is possibly TRBD1 (6 bases). This CDR3 contains 14 residues. From germline, CDR1 is MDHEN and CDR2 SYDVKM. Trimming pared 1 base from V and 2 bases from J, leaving 8 bases between. CDR3 region: CASSLYRDNYGYTF. CDR3 nucleotide sequence: TGTGCCAGCAGTTTATACAGGGACAACTATGGCTACACCTTC.

The chain links TRBV13 to TRBJ1-3; perhaps TRBD1 as D (5 bases). The CDR3 extends over 14 amino acids. Per the germline V gene, CDR1 is PRHDT and CDR2 is FYEKMQ (reference sequence). The V end was cut by 2 bases, the J end by 2 bases, with 7 bases between. CDR3 DNA: TGTGCCAGCAGCTTAATCAGGGCTGGAAACACCATATATTTT. Amino acid sequence: CASSLIRAGNTIYF.